Below are 13 T cell receptor beta chains sequenced from a single sample in a study of T cells in Graves' hyperthyroidism and ophthalmopathy. TCR beta CDR3 sequences were amplified from RNA transcripts. During a first-round RT-PCR of the TCR CDR3, the HTBI primer set was used. A single record per CDR3 protein comes from TCRdb applying MiXCR to the multiplex PCR reads. The repertoire holds hundreds of thousands of distinct CDR3 sequences, with 35% as singletons. The sequencing input was blood. Source of these receptors: a woman in her thirties or forties with Graves' hyperthyroidism.

This clonotype was picked up many times. The chain employs TRBV7-2 and TRBJ2-5; unclear D gene. This CDR3 is built from 12 residues. Germline loops: CDR1 SGHTA, CDR2 FQGNSA. V was shortened by 10 bases and J by 0 bases, with 9 bases between the two germline ends. This chain's CDR3 is CATAANQETQYF. The CDR3 DNA reads TGTGCCACCGCGGCAAACCAAGAGACCCAGTACTTC. Full variable domain (remainder filled in from reference TRBV7-2 and TRBJ2-5): GAGVSQSPSNKVTEKGKDVELRCDPISGHTALYWYRQSLGQGLEFLIYFQGNSAPDKSGLPSDRFSAERTGGSVSTLTIQRTQQEDSAVYLCATAANQETQYFGPGTRLLVL.

This clonotype was seen ten or more times. This rearrangement joins TRBV7-2 to TRBJ1-3, with 7 bases aligning to TRBD1. V dropped 3 bases and J dropped 5; count of bases not matched to a gene: 7. The CDR3 runs to 15 residues. Germline V gene data show CDR1 as SGHTA and CDR2 as FQGNSA. CDR3 residues: CASSLETGWRNTIYF. CDR3 DNA sequence: TGTGCCAGCAGCTTGGAGACAGGGTGGAGAAACACCATATATTTT.

This clonotype was recorded a few times. V is TRBV6-5 and J is TRBJ2-5; the D gene is possibly TRBD1 (6 bases). Trimming took 6 bases from V and 0 from J, leaving 17 bases between them. The CDR3 length is 16 residues. CDR1 and CDR2 (germline): MNHEY, SVGAGI. This CDR3 is CASSNYGTSYQETQYF. The CDR3 DNA reads as TGTGCCAGCAGCAACTACGGGACATCTTACCAAGAGACCCAGTACTTC.

This clonotype was detected many times. This chain uses TRBV2 with TRBJ2-5, with D perhaps TRBD1 (5 bases). Deletions cut 1 base from V and 8 bases from J, with 20 bases between. Looked up from germline, CDR1 is SNHLY and CDR2 is FYNNEI. This CDR3 region has 16 residues. The CDR3 loop reads CASSEESQDTGGTQYF. The CDR3 DNA reads as TGTGCCAGCAGTGAAGAATCTCAGGACACCGGTGGAACCCAGTACTTC. Full variable domain (remainder filled in from reference TRBV2 and TRBJ2-5): EPEVTQTPSHQVTQMGQEVILRCVPISNHLYFYWYRQILGQKVEFLVSFYNNEISEKSEIFDDQFSVERPDGSNFTLKIRSTKLEDSAMYFCASSEESQDTGGTQYFGPGTRLLVL.

Concerning this clonotype: A much larger clone sits a single nucleotide away, making a read error possible. CDR3 nucleotides: TGTGTCAGCAGCCCGGAGGGGGCGAGCAATCAGCCCCAGCATTTT. Translated, it gives CVSSPEGASNQPQHF. The chain couples TRBV7-9 to TRBJ1-5, with 7 bases that match TRBD1. The CDR3 loop spans 15 amino acids. Germline V gives CDR1 SEHNR, CDR2 FQNEAQ (reference sequence).

This sequence joins TRBV5-6 and TRBJ2-5; D call uncertain. The J call may be mistaken, given a closer DNA end match to TRBJ2-1. Germline values: CDR1 SGHDT, CDR2 YYEEEE. The CDR3 consists of 14 residues. This CDR3 reads CASSLVLNYNEQFF. CDR3 nucleotides: TGTGCCAGCAGCTTGGTGCTAAACTACAATGAGCAGTTCTTC.

A remark on this clonotype: Since no conserved phenylalanine or tryptophan closes the CDR3, a read error is the likely cause. The limits of the CDR3 on the DNA are not certain, so only TCRdb's listed CDR3 is given. The chain employs TRBV20-1 and TRBJ2-5; TRBD1 is the table's D call, not checked against the DNA. The CDR3 length is 8 residues, termini included. CDR1 is DFQATT and CDR2 is SNEGSKA in the germline V gene (reference sequence). CDR3 residues: CSARGQGY.

Regarding this clonotype: A much larger clone differs by one base, so this may be a read error. The chain recombines TRBV20-1 with TRBJ1-3, with D unresolved. V lost 6 bases and J 3 bases, leaving 9 bases between the germline ends. CDR3 length: 12 residues. Per the germline V gene, CDR1 is DFQATT and CDR2 is SNEGSKA (reference sequence). The CDR3, as DNA: TGCAGTGCCACGGGATATGGAAACACCATATATTTT. Its translation: CSATGYGNTIYF.

This clonotype was detected many times. The junction departs from the called germline gene at one end, perhaps through a read error. The rearrangement joins TRBV20-1 to TRBJ2-5; D gene ambiguous. CDR3 length: 11 amino acids. CDR1 and CDR2 (germline): DFQATT, SNEGSKA (reference sequence). The CDR3 reads CSARPLQTQYF. CDR3 nucleotide sequence: TGCAGCGCTAGACCCCTGCAGACCCAGTACTTC.

The V and J genes are TRBV2 and TRBJ2-3, with D possibly matching TRBD2 (5 bases). V lost 8 bases, J lost 0 bases, and 12 bases lay in between. CDR1 is SNHLY and CDR2 is FYNNEI in the germline V gene. The CDR3 is made up of 14 amino acids. CDR3 DNA: TGTGCCAGCGCCGAGGACTTTAGCACAGATACGCAGTATTTT. Amino acids: CASAEDFSTDTQYF. The whole variable domain, remainder taken from reference TRBV2 and TRBJ2-3, is EPEVTQTPSHQVTQMGQEVILRCVPISNHLYFYWYRQILGQKVEFLVSFYNNEISEKSEIFDDQFSVERPDGSNFTLKIRSTKLEDSAMYFCASAEDFSTDTQYFGPGTRLTVL.

The chain uses TRBV7-9 and TRBJ1-3; 8 nucleotides line up with TRBD1. This CDR3 has 13 residues. CDR1 and CDR2 from the germline V gene are SEHNR and FQNEAQ (reference sequence). V dropped 5 bases and J dropped 7; count of bases not matched to a gene: 4. Here the CDR3 DNA reads TGTGCCAGCAGCCTAAGACAGGGGAACACCATATATTTT. Residues: CASSLRQGNTIYF.

This clonotype appeared once. The chain is built from TRBV10-3 and TRBJ2-7; no clear D gene. Germline V gene lookup returns CDR1 ENHRY and CDR2 SYGVKD. Deletions cut 10 bases from V and 2 bases from J, with 15 bases between. The CDR3 totals 13 residues. DNA of the CDR3: TGTGCCAGCAGCCAACAGAGCACCTACGAGCAGTACTTC. Translation: CASSQQSTYEQYF.

The chain links TRBV18 to TRBJ2-7, with D possibly TRBD2 on 7 matching bases. The CDR3 contains 16 residues. Germline V gene sequence: CDR1 KGHSH, CDR2 LQKENI. V was trimmed by 1 base and J by 3 bases, leaving 16 bases between them. CDR3 amino acids: CASSPRGGDDDYEQYF. The CDR3 nucleotides are TGTGCCAGCTCACCACGGGGGGGCGACGACGACTACGAGCAGTACTTC.